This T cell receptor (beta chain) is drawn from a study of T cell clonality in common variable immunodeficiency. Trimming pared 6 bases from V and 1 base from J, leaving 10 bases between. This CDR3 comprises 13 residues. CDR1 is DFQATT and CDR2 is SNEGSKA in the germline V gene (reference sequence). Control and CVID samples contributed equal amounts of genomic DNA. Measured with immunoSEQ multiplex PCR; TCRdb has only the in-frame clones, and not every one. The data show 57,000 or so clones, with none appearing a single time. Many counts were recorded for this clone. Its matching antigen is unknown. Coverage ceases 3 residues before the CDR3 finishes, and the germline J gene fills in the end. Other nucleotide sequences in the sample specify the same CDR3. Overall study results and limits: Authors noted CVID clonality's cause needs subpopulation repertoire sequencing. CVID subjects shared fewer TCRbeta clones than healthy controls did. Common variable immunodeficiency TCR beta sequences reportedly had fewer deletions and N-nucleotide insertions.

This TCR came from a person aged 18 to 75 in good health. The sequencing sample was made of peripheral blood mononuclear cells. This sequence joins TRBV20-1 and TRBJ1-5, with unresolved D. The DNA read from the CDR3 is TGCAGTGCATCCGGCGGGAGCAATCAGCCC. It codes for CSASGGSNQP. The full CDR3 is CSASGGSNQPQHF.